This is a list of T cell receptor beta chains from one sample in a study of T cell responses to AZD1222 COVID-19 vaccine. Sequenced by immunoSEQ multiplex PCR; TCRdb stores in-frame clones only, minus some. The table has some 160,000 clones, more than 90% seen once; the top ten hold roughly 1.5%. The specimen was peripheral blood, collected on day 0 of AZD1222 vaccination. The receptors here all came from an adult in good health. Both conserved end residues are part of each CDR3. D genes are given only for firm matches. Only part of the rows carry a size: once, few, many, or a class if the clone is expanded.

cdr3_aa cdr3_nt j_call d_call clone_size v_call
CASSLDGTGDSGNTIYF TGCGCCAGCAGCTTGGATGGGACAGGGGATAGCGGAAACACCATATATTTT TRBJ1-3 TRBD1 - TRBV5-1
CASSRLTGRSGNTIYF TGTGCCAGCTCACGCTTAACCGGGAGATCTGGAAACACCATATATTTT TRBJ1-3 - - TRBV18
CASSDEATSHTDTQYF TGTGCCAGTAGCGACGAGGCTACCTCACACACAGATACGCAGTATTTT TRBJ2-3 - - TRBV19
CASSSRGGQGSTGELFF TGTGCCAGCAGCTCAAGAGGAGGACAGGGGTCCACCGGGGAGCTGTTTTTT TRBJ2-2 TRBD1 - TRBV13
CASSPGTATNEKLFF TGTGCCAGCAGCCCGGGCACAGCAACTAATGAAAAACTGTTTTTT TRBJ1-4 - - TRBV11-2
CSALDRTGYTF TGCAGTGCCTTAGACAGGACTGGCTACACCTTC TRBJ1-2 - - TRBV20-1
CASSSGIGGGSPLHF TGTGCCAGCAGTTCAGGGATAGGAGGGGGATCACCCCTCCACTTT TRBJ1-6 - - TRBV28
CASSQVGNTEAFF TGCGCCAGCAGCCAAGTCGGGAACACTGAAGCTTTCTTT TRBJ1-1 - once TRBV4-3
CASSPQSNTGELFF TGTGCCAGCTCACCACAGTCGAACACCGGGGAGCTGTTTTTT TRBJ2-2 - once TRBV18
CASSPRTPSYEQYF TGCGCCAGCAGCCCCCGGACACCCTCCTACGAGCAGTACTTC TRBJ2-7 - - TRBV5-1
CASSWGLAGGPSTGELFF TGTGCCAGCAGCTGGGGACTAGCGGGGGGGCCTTCCACCGGGGAGCTGTTTTTT TRBJ2-2 TRBD2 - TRBV9
CASSPGGAGQPQHF TGTGCCAGCAGCCCAGGGGGCGCGGGTCAGCCCCAGCATTTT TRBJ1-5 TRBD1 once TRBV14
CASSELTQDRGDEAFF TGTGCCAGCAGTGAACTTACCCAGGACAGGGGGGATGAAGCTTTCTTT TRBJ1-1 TRBD1 - TRBV25-1
CASNDPGITKGAFF TGTGCCAGCAACGATCCAGGAATCACTAAGGGGGCTTTCTTT TRBJ1-1 - once TRBV7-2
CASSRRGGCNYGYTF TGTGCCAGTAGCCGAAGAGGGGGATGCAACTATGGCTACACCTTC TRBJ1-2 - - TRBV19
CASSGDPSYEQYF TGTGCCAGCAGCGGGGATCCATCCTACGAGCAGTACTTC TRBJ2-7 - - TRBV12-3/TRBV12-4
CSVGQGPNEKLFF TGCAGCGTGGGACAGGGACCTAATGAAAAACTGTTTTTT TRBJ1-4 TRBD1 - TRBV29-1
CASSPPGKETQYF TGTGCCAGCTCACCACCAGGGAAAGAGACCCAGTACTTC TRBJ2-5 - - TRBV18
CASSLTGGASYNSPLHF TGTGCCAGCAGTCTCACAGGGGGCGCCTCCTATAATTCACCCCTCCACTTT TRBJ1-6 TRBD1 once TRBV6-6
CASSSPSGTNNEQFF TGTGCCAGCAGTTCCCCTAGCGGGACCAACAATGAGCAGTTCTTC TRBJ2-1 TRBD2 - TRBV27
CASSLKTNQPQHF TGTGCCAGCAGCTTGAAGACCAATCAGCCCCAGCATTTT TRBJ1-5 - - TRBV7-2
CASSEPGYGYTF TGCGCCAGCAGTGAGCCCGGTTATGGCTACACCTTC TRBJ1-2 - - TRBV10-2
CAWGAGTGLNTEAFF TGTGCCTGGGGGGCCGGGACAGGCTTGAACACTGAAGCTTTCTTT TRBJ1-1 TRBD1 - TRBV30
CASSESSGSSTDTQYF TGTGCCAGCAGTGAATCTTCAGGATCTAGCACAGATACGCAGTATTTT TRBJ2-3 - few TRBV25-1
CASSFLDTQYF TGTGCCAGCAGCTTTTTAGATACGCAGTATTTT TRBJ2-3 - - TRBV7-2
CASSNVPEQPHSSYEQYF TGTGCCAGCAGCAATGTCCCGGAACAGCCTCATAGCTCCTACGAGCAGTACTTC TRBJ2-7 - - TRBV21-1
CASRTQGGPVQPQHF TGTGCCAGTAGAACACAGGGGGGGCCGGTCCAGCCCCAGCATTTT TRBJ1-5 TRBD1 - TRBV19
CASGLVPGGGYTF TGTGCTAGTGGTTTGGTACCTGGGGGAGGCTACACCTTC TRBJ1-2 - - TRBV12-5
CASSQGTQGYYEQYF TGCGCCAGCAGCCAAGGTACCCAGGGGTACTACGAGCAGTACTTC TRBJ2-7 - - TRBV4-1
CASSLTDNTEAFF TGTGCCAGCAGCTTAACTGATAACACTGAAGCTTTCTTT TRBJ1-1 - - TRBV7-9
CASSSDRGYGYTF TGTGCCAGCAGCTCGGACAGAGGCTATGGCTACACCTTC TRBJ1-2 - few TRBV7-2
CASSLYPGGKLFF TGTGCCAGCAGCTTATACCCTGGAGGGAAACTGTTTTTT TRBJ1-4 - - TRBV7-3
CASSQQGGTQYF TGTGCCAGCAGCCAACAGGGAGGGACGCAGTATTTT TRBJ2-3 - - TRBV2
CAWSGQMNTEAFF TGTGCCTGGAGTGGACAGATGAACACTGAAGCTTTCTTT TRBJ1-1 - - TRBV30
CASSPIPGGDYGYTF TGTGCCAGCTCACCAATCCCAGGAGGGGACTATGGCTACACCTTC TRBJ1-2 - - TRBV18
CASSEGGPRNSGNTIYF TGTGCCAGCAGTGAAGGGGGGCCGCGAAACTCTGGAAACACCATATATTTT TRBJ1-3 - - TRBV2
CASSGLSNEQFF TGTGCCAGCAGTGGACTTTCCAATGAGCAGTTCTTC TRBJ2-1 - - TRBV2
CASSHVAGDGELFF TGTGCCAGCAGCCATGTAGCGGGAGACGGGGAGCTGTTTTTT TRBJ2-2 TRBD2 - TRBV3-1/TRBV3-2
CASSSLRSGTDNYGYTF TGTGCCAGCAGCTCTCTACGTTCCGGGACAGATAACTATGGCTACACCTTC TRBJ1-2 TRBD1 - TRBV7-2
CASSKGLGSPSGGYTF TGTGCCAGTAGTAAGGGCCTGGGGTCTCCATCGGGTGGCTACACCTTC TRBJ1-2 - - TRBV19
CASSYGVAGYTF TGTGCCAGCAGTTACGGCGTAGCTGGCTACACCTTC TRBJ1-2 - - TRBV6-2/TRBV6-3
CAWSVGRPDQPQHF TGTGCCTGGAGTGTAGGACGGCCTGATCAGCCCCAGCATTTT TRBJ1-5 - few TRBV30
CASSLVRDTQYF TGTGCCAGCAGTTTAGTGAGGGATACGCAGTATTTT TRBJ2-3 - - TRBV28
CASSFGSTGELFF TGTGCCAGCAGTTTTGGGTCCACCGGGGAGCTGTTTTTT TRBJ2-2 - - TRBV27
CASTHRVWARETQYF TGTGCCAGTACCCACCGTGTTTGGGCGCGGGAGACCCAGTACTTC TRBJ2-5 - - TRBV19
CASDTGGRNEQFF TGTGCCAGCGATACAGGGGGCCGCAATGAGCAGTTCTTC TRBJ2-1 TRBD1 - TRBV27
CASSLGGTGNTEAFF TGTGCCAGCAGCTTAGGAGGGACAGGGAACACTGAAGCTTTCTTT TRBJ1-1 TRBD1 - TRBV7-9
CASSSNRLGLAGWDEQFF TGTGCCAGCTCATCTAACCGCTTGGGACTAGCGGGATGGGATGAGCAGTTCTTC TRBJ2-1 TRBD2 - TRBV18
CASRQPWDRGKAYNEQFF TGCGCCAGCAGGCAACCTTGGGACAGGGGAAAAGCCTACAATGAGCAGTTCTTC TRBJ2-1 TRBD1 - TRBV10-1
CASRLTGVGTYEQYF TGTGCCAGCAGACTTACAGGGGTGGGAACCTACGAGCAGTACTTC TRBJ2-7 TRBD1 - TRBV6-5
CASPRDPGGTEAFF TGTGCCAGCCCCAGGGATCCGGGGGGCACTGAAGCTTTCTTT TRBJ1-1 - - TRBV18
CASSFGQGLFYEQYF TGTGCCAGCAGCTTCGGTCAGGGACTGTTCTACGAGCAGTACTTC TRBJ2-7 - once TRBV7-9
CASRETGTVSYEQYF TGTGCCAGCAGGGAGACCGGGACGGTCTCCTACGAGCAGTACTTC TRBJ2-7 - - TRBV19
CASAAPREGTYEQYF TGTGCCAGCGCCGCTCCCAGAGAAGGCACCTACGAGCAGTACTTC TRBJ2-7 - - TRBV28
CASSQGPGQGGGYYTDTQYF TGCGCCAGCAGCCAGGGCCCGGGACAGGGTGGAGGCTACTACACAGATACGCAGTATTTT TRBJ2-3 TRBD1 - TRBV4-1